The next 17 T cell receptor beta chains were all read from a single sample in a study of cytomegalovirus exposure and HLA in healthy donors. PCR amplification relied on 60 Vbeta primers (plus 13 Jbeta primers). Here immunoSEQ multiplex PCR was the method, and the copy in TCRdb shows in-frame clones only, minus some. This table has about 190,000 clones, roughly four fifths appearing once. The sample taken for sequencing was PBMCs. The source of these receptors is a woman in her twenties or thirties in good health and CMV-seropositive.

The rearrangement uses TRBV27 and TRBJ2-1; the D is unclear. V was trimmed by 6 bases and J by 0 bases, leaving 12 bases between them. The CDR3 spans 15 residues. In germline, CDR1 is MNHEY, CDR2 SMNVEV (reference sequence). CDR3 sequence (DNA): TGTGCCAGCAGCCCGATTCTAATCTCCTACAATGAGCAGTTCTTC. As protein: CASSPILISYNEQFF.

The gene calls are TRBV10-2 and TRBJ2-7, with 7 bases that match TRBD1. J gave up 6 bases and V 7 bases, and 12 bases lay outside the gene matches. CDR1 WSHSY and CDR2 SAAADI come from the germline V gene. CDR3 length equals 14 residues. CDR3 DNA sequence: TGCGCCAGCACCCGAGGTGAGGGGGCCATCGAGCAGTACTTC. It translates to CASTRGEGAIEQYF.

The chain combines TRBV27 with TRBJ2-7, with 10 bases aligning to TRBD2. Germline CDR1 is MNHEY and CDR2 is SMNVEV (reference sequence). Trimming removed 5 bases from V and 2 bases from J; junction bases left unmatched: 3. The length of the CDR3 is 14 residues. CDR3 DNA sequence: TGTGCCAGCAGTCCTAGCGGGGGACCCTACGAGCAGTACTTC. The encoded protein is CASSPSGGPYEQYF.

The chain links TRBV2 to TRBJ2-4; D call uncertain. Germline values: CDR1 SNHLY, CDR2 FYNNEI. The CDR3 consists of 14 residues. The V and J ends lost 6 bases and 0 bases respectively, with 9 bases between them. This CDR3 reads CASRGGLAKNIQYF. CDR3 nucleotides: TGTGCCAGCAGAGGCGGATTAGCCAAAAACATTCAGTACTTC.

The chain couples TRBV5-1 to TRBJ2-7, with a tentative D call TRBD2 (6 bases). The CDR3 contains 14 residues. The V gene lost 4 bases and the J gene lost 0 bases, with 11 bases spanning the gap. Germline CDR1 SGHRS, CDR2 YFSETQ. The CDR3 spells CASSPLTSSYEQYF. CDR3 coding DNA: TGCGCCAGCAGCCCGTTGACTAGCTCCTACGAGCAGTACTTC.

This clone appeared a few times. Written as DNA, the CDR3 is TGTGCCACTCACCGCGGGGGCAATCAGCCCCAGCATTTT. This codes for CATHRGGNQPQHF. The chain joins TRBV19 to TRBJ1-5; D is unclear. The CDR3 runs 13 residues. The V end lost 10 bases, the J end lost 2 bases, and 12 bases lay between the germline ends. The germline gives CDR1 LNHDA, CDR2 SQIVND (reference sequence).

This chain joins TRBV5-1 and TRBJ1-2; D not resolved. The CDR3 is 15 residues long. V was clipped by 0 bases and J by 1 base, with 10 bases between them. Germline lookup yields CDR1 SGHRS and CDR2 YFSETQ. CDR3 nucleotide sequence: TGCGCCAGCAGCTTGGATCAGACGGGTAACTATGGCTACACCTTC. Its protein is CASSLDQTGNYGYTF.

This clone was counted between two and nine times. The chain recombines TRBV28 with TRBJ1-2; tentative D call: TRBD1 (6 bases). The V and J ends lost 5 bases and 3 bases respectively, with 13 bases between them. Germline CDR1 is MDHEN and CDR2 is SYDVKM. The CDR3 contains 14 residues. CDR3 sequence (DNA): TGTGCCAGCAGTCGGGACAACGGAGACTATGGCTACACCTTC. Its protein product is CASSRDNGDYGYTF.

The gene calls are TRBV6-5 and TRBJ2-1; D gene ambiguous. The CDR3 is 12 residues long. In germline, CDR1 is MNHEY, CDR2 SVGAGI. Trimming shortened V by 7 bases and J by 7 bases, and 11 bases separated the two germline ends. The CDR3, as DNA: TGTGCCAGCAACGACCCGGGTAATGAGCAGTTCTTC. The encoded protein is CASNDPGNEQFF.

V gene TRBV6-4 combines with J gene TRBJ2-1, with D uncertain. Per germline, CDR1 MRHNA and CDR2 SNTAGT. This CDR3 has 12 amino acids. Trimming took 3 bases from V and 3 from J, leaving 3 bases between them. CDR3 bases: TGTGCCAGCAGTGATCGCTACAATGAGCAGTTCTTC. This sequence encodes CASSDRYNEQFF.

The rearrangement uses TRBV28 and TRBJ2-2; no clear D. Per germline, CDR1 MDHEN and CDR2 SYDVKM. Trimming removed 8 bases from V and 0 bases from J, with 7 bases in between. CDR3 length: 13 amino acids. The CDR3 is CASRSANTGELFF. CDR3 sequence (DNA): TGTGCCAGCCGCAGTGCGAACACCGGGGAGCTGTTTTTT.

V gene TRBV10-1 combines with J gene TRBJ1-2, with D possibly being TRBD1 (5 bases). Germline assignment: CDR1 WNHNN and CDR2 SYGVQD (reference sequence). Trimming cost V 8 bases and J 8 bases, with 15 bases left between them. This CDR3 spans 12 amino acids. The CDR3 loop reads CASQGAAGGYTF. In DNA form, the CDR3 reads TGCGCCAGCCAAGGGGCCGCCGGGGGCTACACCTTC.

This clone came up a few times. This rearrangement joins TRBV18 to TRBJ2-5; 13 nucleotides line up with TRBD2. The germline CDR1 and CDR2 sequences are KGHSH and LQKENI. The V gene end was trimmed by 3 bases and the J gene end by 4 bases; junction bases not matched to a gene: 5. This CDR3 has 16 residues. The CDR3 is CASSPGLAGAGETQYF. The CDR3 DNA is TGTGCCAGCTCACCCGGACTAGCGGGAGCGGGAGAGACCCAGTACTTC.

This clone was detected only a few times. The CDR3, as DNA: TGTGCCAGCAGCCCCCAGGGCGACCGGTCCACCTTC. Its protein product is CASSPQGDRSTF. The chain has TRBV9 and TRBJ1-2; tentative D call: TRBD1 (5 bases). The CDR3 runs 12 residues. The germline V gene has CDR1 SGDLS and CDR2 YYNGEE. V was pared by 4 bases and J by 13 bases, with 17 bases between.

The V call is TRBV27, the J call TRBJ2-7, with D possibly TRBD1 on 5 matching bases. The CDR3 is made up of 14 amino acids. CDR1 is MNHEY and CDR2 is SMNVEV in the germline V gene (reference sequence). V lost 2 bases and J lost 0, with 8 bases in between. The CDR3 coding sequence is TGTGCCAGCAGTTTAGTACAGGACTCCTACGAGCAGTACTTC. Its translation: CASSLVQDSYEQYF.

This clone is medium-sized by share. The rearrangement links TRBV5-1 to TRBJ1-1, with D maybe TRBD1 (5 bases). Deletions cut 0 bases from V and 7 bases from J, with 10 bases between. The CDR3 is 13 residues long. The V gene's germline CDR1 is SGHRS and CDR2 YFSETQ. CDR3 sequence reads: CASSLVGGLEAFF. The CDR3 DNA follows: TGCGCCAGCAGCTTGGTTGGGGGACTTGAAGCTTTCTTT.

The chain is built from TRBV19 and TRBJ1-1; TRBD1 agrees at 9 bases. V gave up 2 bases and J gave up 6 bases; unmatched junction bases: 13. Germline V gene data show CDR1 as LNHDA and CDR2 as SQIVND (reference sequence). The CDR3 totals 17 residues. CDR3 protein: CASSIRAPGQGSSEAFF. CDR3 in DNA: TGTGCCAGTAGTATAAGGGCCCCGGGACAGGGTTCCTCTGAAGCTTTCTTT.